Following are 8 T cell receptor beta chains from one sample sequenced in a study of T cell responses to AZD1222 COVID-19 vaccine. Sequencing was performed with immunoSEQ multiplex PCR; in TCRdb, only in-frame clones are kept and a portion is missing. The table records roughly 200,000 clones, around nine tenths of them present only once. Sequences were derived from peripheral blood, sampled on day 0 of AZD1222 vaccination. These receptors all stem from an adult in good health.

The rearrangement joins TRBV2 to TRBJ1-4; 9 bases agree with TRBD1. CDR1 and CDR2 (germline): SNHLY, FYNNEI. With 2 bases clipped from V and 3 bases from J, the junction kept 13 bases outside the gene matches. The CDR3 spans 19 residues. CDR3 amino acids: CASSEPDRGFKGANEKLFF. CDR3 nucleotide sequence: TGTGCCAGCAGTGAACCGGACAGGGGATTTAAAGGAGCTAATGAAAAACTGTTTTTT.

The chain has TRBV11-2 and TRBJ2-1; 8 positions agree with TRBD1. Germline values: CDR1 SGHAT, CDR2 FQNNGV. V lost 2 bases, J lost 5 bases, and 2 bases stayed unmatched. The CDR3 sequence is 14 residues long. CDR3 nucleotides: TGTGCCAGCAGCTTAATGGACAGGGACAATGAGCAGTTCTTC. This encodes CASSLMDRDNEQFF.

The J gene is TRBJ2-7, the V gene TRBV11-2; D is tentatively TRBD1 or TRBD2 (5 bases each). Trimming removed 4 bases from V and 4 bases from J, with 14 bases in between. CDR1 is SGHAT and CDR2 is FQNNGV in the germline V gene. This CDR3 spans 14 amino acids. The CDR3 protein is CASSSPRGTYEQYF. The CDR3 DNA is TGTGCCAGCAGCTCACCCCGGGGCACTTACGAGCAGTACTTC.

This clone was seen once. This chain joins TRBV11-2 and TRBJ2-7; 7 positions match TRBD2. This CDR3 contains 14 residues. J was trimmed by 0 bases and V by 4 bases; bases with no gene match: 3. Germline V gives CDR1 SGHAT, CDR2 FQNNGV. The CDR3 here is CASSWGGDSYEQYF. The CDR3 nucleotides read TGTGCCAGCAGCTGGGGGGGGGACTCCTACGAGCAGTACTTC.

With regard to this clone: The identical CDR3 is also encoded by other nucleotide sequences in the sample. The chain links TRBV12-3 or TRBV12-4 to TRBJ1-1; D call uncertain. The CDR3 length is 12 residues. Trimming cost V 3 bases and J 5 bases, with 7 bases left between them. The DNA of the CDR3 is TGTGCCAGCAGTTTGATGGGGACTGAAGCTTTCTTT. Protein sequence: CASSLMGTEAFF.

The V call is TRBV6-1, the J call TRBJ2-6; D uncertain. The V gene lost 1 base and the J gene lost 0 bases, with 4 bases spanning the gap. This CDR3 is built from 15 residues. Germline V gene sequence: CDR1 MNHNS, CDR2 SASEGT. CDR3 nucleotides: TGTGCCAGCAGTGAAGTGGGCTCTGGGGCCAACGTCCTGACTTTC. Translation gives CASSEVGSGANVLTF.

The table lists this clone with a count of one. The chain has TRBV5-4 and TRBJ1-2; D perhaps matches TRBD1 (5 bases). The V gene lost 4 bases and the J gene lost 0 bases, with 19 bases spanning the gap. The CDR3 has 17 residues. CDR1 is SGHNT, CDR2 YYREEE, per germline (reference sequence). The CDR3 is CASSPPRGGDPNYGYTF. In nucleotides, the CDR3 is TGTGCCAGCAGCCCCCCGAGGGGCGGGGACCCTAACTATGGCTACACCTTC. The complete variable domain, with remaining parts taken from reference TRBV5-4 and TRBJ1-2, reads ETGVTQSPTHLIKTRGQQVTLRCSSQSGHNTVSWYQQALGQGPQFIFQYYREEENGRGNFPPRFSGLQFPNYSSELNVNALELDDSALYLCASSPPRGGDPNYGYTFGSGTRLTVV.

The CDR3 sequence: CAWRQGDYEQYF. The CDR3 nucleotides are TGTGCCTGGAGACAGGGGGACTACGAGCAGTACTTC. The chain links TRBV30 to TRBJ2-7; 8 nucleotides match TRBD1. V trimming: 3 bases; J trimming: 3 bases; junction bases outside the gene matches: 1. The CDR3 is 12 residues long. Germline CDR1 GTSNPN, CDR2 SVGIG (reference sequence).